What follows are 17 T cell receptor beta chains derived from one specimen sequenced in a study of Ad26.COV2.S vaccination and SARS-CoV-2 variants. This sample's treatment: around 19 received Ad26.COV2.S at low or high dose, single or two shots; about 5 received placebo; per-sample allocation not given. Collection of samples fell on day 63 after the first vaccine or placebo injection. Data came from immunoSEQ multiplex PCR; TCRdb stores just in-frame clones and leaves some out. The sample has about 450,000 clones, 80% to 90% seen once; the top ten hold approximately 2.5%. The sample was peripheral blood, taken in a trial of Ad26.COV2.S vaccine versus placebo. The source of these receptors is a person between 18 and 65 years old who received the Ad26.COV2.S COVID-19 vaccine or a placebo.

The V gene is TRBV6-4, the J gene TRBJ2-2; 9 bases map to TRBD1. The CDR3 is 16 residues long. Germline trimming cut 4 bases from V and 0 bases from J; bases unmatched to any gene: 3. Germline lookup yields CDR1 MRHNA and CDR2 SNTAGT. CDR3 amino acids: CASSAQGAANTGELFF. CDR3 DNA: TGTGCCAGCAGTGCACAGGGGGCGGCGAACACCGGGGAGCTGTTTTTT.

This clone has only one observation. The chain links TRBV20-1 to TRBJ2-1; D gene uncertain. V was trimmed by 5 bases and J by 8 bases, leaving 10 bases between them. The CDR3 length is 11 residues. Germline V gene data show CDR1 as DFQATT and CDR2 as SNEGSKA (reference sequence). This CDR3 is CSARPSYEQFF. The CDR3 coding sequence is TGCAGTGCTCGCCCATCCTATGAGCAGTTCTTC.

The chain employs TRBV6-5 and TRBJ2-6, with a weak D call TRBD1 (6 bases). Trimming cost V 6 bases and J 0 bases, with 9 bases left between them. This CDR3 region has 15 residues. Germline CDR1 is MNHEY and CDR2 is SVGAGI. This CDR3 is CASRTGYSGANVLTF. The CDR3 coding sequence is TGTGCCAGCAGGACAGGTTACTCTGGGGCCAACGTCCTGACTTTC.

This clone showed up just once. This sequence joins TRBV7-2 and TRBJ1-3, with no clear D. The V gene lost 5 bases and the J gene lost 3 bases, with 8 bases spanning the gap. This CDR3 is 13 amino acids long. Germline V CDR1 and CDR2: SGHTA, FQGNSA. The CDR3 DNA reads TGTGCCAGCAGCCCCTTCGGTGGAAACACCATATATTTT. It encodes CASSPFGGNTIYF.

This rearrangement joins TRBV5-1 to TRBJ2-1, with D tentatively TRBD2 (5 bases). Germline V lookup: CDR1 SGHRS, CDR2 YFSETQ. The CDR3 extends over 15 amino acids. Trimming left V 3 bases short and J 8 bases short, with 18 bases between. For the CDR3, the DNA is TGCGCCAGCAGCTCGCCTTCTCGGGGTTACGATGAGCAGTTCTTC. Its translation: CASSSPSRGYDEQFF. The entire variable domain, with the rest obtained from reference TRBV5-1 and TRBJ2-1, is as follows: KAGVTQTPRYLIKTRGQQVTLSCSPISGHRSVSWYQQTPGQGLQFLFEYFSETQRNKGNFPGRFSGRQFSNSRSEMNVSTLELGDSALYLCASSSPSRGYDEQFFGPGTRLTVL.

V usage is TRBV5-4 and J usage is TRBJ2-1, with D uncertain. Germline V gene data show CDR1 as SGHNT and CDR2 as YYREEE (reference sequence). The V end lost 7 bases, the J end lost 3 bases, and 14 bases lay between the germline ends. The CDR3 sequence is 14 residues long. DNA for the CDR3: TGTGCCAGCCATACCCCGGCTAACTACAATGAGCAGTTCTTC. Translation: CASHTPANYNEQFF.

The CDR3 here is CASSFLGREQFF. CDR3 nucleotides: TGTGCCAGCAGCTTCCTGGGGAGAGAGCAGTTCTTC. V is TRBV5-6 and J is TRBJ2-1; a weak D match, TRBD2 (5 bases). CDR1 and CDR2 (germline): SGHDT, YYEEEE. This CDR3 comprises 12 residues. Deletions cut 2 bases from V and 10 bases from J, with 10 bases between.

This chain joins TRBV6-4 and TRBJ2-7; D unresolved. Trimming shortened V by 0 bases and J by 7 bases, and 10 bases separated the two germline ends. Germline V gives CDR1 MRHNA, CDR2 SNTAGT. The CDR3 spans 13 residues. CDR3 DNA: TGTGCCAGCAGTGACTCATTCCTTTGGGAGCAGTACGTC. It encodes CASSDSFLWEQYV.

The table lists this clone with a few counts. The CDR3 DNA follows: TGTGCCAGCAGCCCACAGACAGGGGAAAATCAGCCCCAGCATTTT. Translated, it gives CASSPQTGENQPQHF. The V and J genes are TRBV4-2 and TRBJ1-5, with TRBD1 matching 8 bases. The ends lost 4 bases at V and 4 bases at J; junction bases unmatched: 6. CDR1 and CDR2 from the germline V gene are LGHNA and YNFKEQ. The CDR3 sequence is 15 residues long.

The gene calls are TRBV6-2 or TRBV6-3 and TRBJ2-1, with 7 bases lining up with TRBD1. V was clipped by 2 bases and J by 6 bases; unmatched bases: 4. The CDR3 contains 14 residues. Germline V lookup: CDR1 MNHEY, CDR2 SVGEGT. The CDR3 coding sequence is TGTGCCAGCAGTTACAGGGGGCCTAGCAATGAGCAGTTCTTC. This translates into CASSYRGPSNEQFF.

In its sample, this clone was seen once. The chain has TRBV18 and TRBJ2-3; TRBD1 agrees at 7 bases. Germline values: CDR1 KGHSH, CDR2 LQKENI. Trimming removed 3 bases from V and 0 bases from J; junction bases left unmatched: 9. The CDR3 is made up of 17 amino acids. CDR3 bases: TGTGCCAGCTCACCTCGGACAGGTCTTTCTAGCACAGATACGCAGTATTTT. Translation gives CASSPRTGLSSTDTQYF.

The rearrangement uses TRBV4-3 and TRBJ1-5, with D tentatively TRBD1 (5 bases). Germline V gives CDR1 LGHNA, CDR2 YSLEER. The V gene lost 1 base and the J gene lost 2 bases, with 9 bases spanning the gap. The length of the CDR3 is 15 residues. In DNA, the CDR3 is TGCGCCAGCAGCCAAGGCGGGGGAGGCAATCAGCCCCAGCATTTT. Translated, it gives CASSQGGGGNQPQHF.

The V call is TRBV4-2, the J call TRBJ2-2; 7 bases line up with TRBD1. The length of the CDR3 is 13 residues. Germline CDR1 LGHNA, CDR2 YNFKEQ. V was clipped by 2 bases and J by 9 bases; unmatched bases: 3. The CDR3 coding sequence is TGTGCCAGCAGCCAAAACAGGGGATGGGAGCTGTTTTTT. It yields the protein CASSQNRGWELFF.

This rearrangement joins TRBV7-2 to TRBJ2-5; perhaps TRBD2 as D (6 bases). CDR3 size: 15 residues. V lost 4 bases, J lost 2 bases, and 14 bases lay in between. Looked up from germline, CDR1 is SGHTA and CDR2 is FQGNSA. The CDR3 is CASSSQRATQETQYF. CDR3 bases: TGTGCCAGCAGCTCCCAGCGGGCAACACAAGAGACCCAGTACTTC.

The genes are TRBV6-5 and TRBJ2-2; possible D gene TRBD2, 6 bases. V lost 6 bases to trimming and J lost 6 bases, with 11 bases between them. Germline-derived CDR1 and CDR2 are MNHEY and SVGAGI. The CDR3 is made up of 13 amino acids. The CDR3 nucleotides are TGTGCCAGCAGGGAGGGAGCGGCCGGGGAGCTGTTTTTT. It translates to CASREGAAGELFF.

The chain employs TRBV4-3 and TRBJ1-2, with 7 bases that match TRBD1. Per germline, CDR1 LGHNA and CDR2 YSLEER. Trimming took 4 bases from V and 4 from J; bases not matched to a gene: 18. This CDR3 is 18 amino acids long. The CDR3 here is CASSRSPGGGADGYGYTF. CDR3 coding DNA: TGCGCCAGCAGCCGATCCCCGGGAGGGGGCGCAGACGGCTATGGCTACACCTTC.

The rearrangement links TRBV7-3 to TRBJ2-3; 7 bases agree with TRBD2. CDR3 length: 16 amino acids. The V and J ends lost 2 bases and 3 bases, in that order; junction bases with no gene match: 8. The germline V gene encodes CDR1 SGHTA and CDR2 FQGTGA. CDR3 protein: CASSLEASGVTDTQYF. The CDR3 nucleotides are TGTGCCAGCAGCTTAGAAGCCAGCGGGGTAACAGATACGCAGTATTTT.